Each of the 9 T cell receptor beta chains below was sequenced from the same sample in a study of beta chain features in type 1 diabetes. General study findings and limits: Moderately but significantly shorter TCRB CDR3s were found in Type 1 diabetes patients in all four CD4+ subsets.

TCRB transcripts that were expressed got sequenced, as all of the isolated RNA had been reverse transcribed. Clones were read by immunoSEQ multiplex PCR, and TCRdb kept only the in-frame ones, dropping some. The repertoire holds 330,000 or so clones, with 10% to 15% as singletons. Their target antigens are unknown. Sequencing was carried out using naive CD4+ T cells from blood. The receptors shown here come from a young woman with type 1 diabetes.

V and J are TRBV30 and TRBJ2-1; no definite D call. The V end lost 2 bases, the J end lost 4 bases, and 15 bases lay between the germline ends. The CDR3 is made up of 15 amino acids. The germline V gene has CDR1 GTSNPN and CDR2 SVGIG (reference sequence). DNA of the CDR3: TGTGCCTGGAGTTCGGTTGAGCACAGTTACAATGAGCAGTTCTTC. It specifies CAWSSVEHSYNEQFF.

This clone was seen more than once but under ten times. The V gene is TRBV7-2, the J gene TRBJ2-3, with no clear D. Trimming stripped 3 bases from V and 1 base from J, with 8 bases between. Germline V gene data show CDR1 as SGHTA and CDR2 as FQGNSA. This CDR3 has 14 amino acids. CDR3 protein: CASSFPAGTDTQYF. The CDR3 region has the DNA TGTGCCAGCAGCTTCCCCGCGGGCACAGATACGCAGTATTTT.

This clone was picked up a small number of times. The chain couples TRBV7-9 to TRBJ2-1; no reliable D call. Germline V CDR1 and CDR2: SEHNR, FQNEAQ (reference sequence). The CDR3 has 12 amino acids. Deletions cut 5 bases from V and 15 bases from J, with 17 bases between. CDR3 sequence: CASSPLTGFGFF. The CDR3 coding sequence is TGTGCCAGCAGCCCCTTAACCGGGTTTGGGTTCTTC.

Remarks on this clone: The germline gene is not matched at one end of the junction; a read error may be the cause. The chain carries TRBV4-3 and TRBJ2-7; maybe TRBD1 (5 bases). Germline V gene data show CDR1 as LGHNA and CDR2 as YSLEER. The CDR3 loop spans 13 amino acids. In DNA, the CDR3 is TGCGCCAGCAGCCAAGAGGAACCAGGACACAGAATCTTC. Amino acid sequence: CASSQEEPGHRIF.

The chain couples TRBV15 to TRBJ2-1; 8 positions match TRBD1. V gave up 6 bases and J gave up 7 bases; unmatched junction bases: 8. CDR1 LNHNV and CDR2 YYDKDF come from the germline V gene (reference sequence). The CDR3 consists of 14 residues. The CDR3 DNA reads TGTGCCACCAGTGGCAGGGGGCCAGGGAATGAGCAGTTCTTC. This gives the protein CATSGRGPGNEQFF.

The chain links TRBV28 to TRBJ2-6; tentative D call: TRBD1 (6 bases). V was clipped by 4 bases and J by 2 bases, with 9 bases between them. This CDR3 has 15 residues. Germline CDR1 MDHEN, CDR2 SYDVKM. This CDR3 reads CASSYTGPGANVLTF. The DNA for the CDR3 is TGTGCCAGCAGTTATACAGGGCCTGGGGCCAACGTCCTGACTTTC.

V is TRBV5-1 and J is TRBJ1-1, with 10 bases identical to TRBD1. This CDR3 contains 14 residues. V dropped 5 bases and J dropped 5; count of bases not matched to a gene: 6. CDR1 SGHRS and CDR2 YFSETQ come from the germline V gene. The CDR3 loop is CASRWGTGVTEAFF. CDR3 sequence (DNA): TGCGCCAGCAGATGGGGGACAGGGGTGACTGAAGCTTTCTTT. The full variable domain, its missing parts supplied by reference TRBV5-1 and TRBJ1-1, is KAGVTQTPRYLIKTRGQQVTLSCSPISGHRSVSWYQQTPGQGLQFLFEYFSETQRNKGNFPGRFSGRQFSNSRSEMNVSTLELGDSALYLCASRWGTGVTEAFFGQGTRLTVV.

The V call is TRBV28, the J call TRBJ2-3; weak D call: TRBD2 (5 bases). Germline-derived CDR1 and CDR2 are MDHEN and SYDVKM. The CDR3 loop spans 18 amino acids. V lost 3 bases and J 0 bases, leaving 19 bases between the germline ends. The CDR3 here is CASSFITGGPSSTDTQYF. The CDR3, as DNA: TGTGCCAGCAGTTTTATAACCGGCGGGCCTTCTAGCACAGATACGCAGTATTTT.

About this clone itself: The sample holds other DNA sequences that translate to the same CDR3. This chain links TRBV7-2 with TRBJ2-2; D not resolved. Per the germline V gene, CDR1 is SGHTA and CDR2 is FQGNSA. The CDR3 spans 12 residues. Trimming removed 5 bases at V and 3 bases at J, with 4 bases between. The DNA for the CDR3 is TGTGCCAGCAGCCCATACACCGGGGAGCTGTTTTTT. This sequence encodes CASSPYTGELFF. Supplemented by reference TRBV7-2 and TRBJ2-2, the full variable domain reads GAGVSQSPSNKVTEKGKDVELRCDPISGHTALYWYRQSLGQGLEFLIYFQGNSAPDKSGLPSDRFSAERTGGSVSTLTIQRTQQEDSAVYLCASSPYTGELFFGEGSRLTVL.